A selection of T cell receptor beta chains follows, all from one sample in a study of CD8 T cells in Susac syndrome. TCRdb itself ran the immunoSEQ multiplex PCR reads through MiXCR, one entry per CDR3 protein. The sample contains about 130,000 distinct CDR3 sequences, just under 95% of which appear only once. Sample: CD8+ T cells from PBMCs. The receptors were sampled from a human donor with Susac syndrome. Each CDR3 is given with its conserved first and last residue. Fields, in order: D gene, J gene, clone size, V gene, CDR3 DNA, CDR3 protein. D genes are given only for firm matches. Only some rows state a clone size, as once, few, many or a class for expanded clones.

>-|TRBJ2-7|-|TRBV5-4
TGTGCCAGCAGCTTGGGGGGGACGGGACTCTACGAGCAGTACTTC
CASSLGGTGLYEQYF
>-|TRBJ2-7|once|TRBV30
TGTGCCTGGAGTGTAAAGGGGCTCCGCGGGGAGCAGTACTTC
CAWSVKGLRGEQYF
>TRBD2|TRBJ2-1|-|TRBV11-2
TGTGCCAGCAGCGGCCCGGGACTAGCGGGATACAATGAGCAGTTCTTC
CASSGPGLAGYNEQFF
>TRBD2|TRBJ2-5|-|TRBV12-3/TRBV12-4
TGTGCCAGCAGTTTAGCTGGCGGGAGAAGAGAGACCCAGTACTTC
CASSLAGGRRETQYF
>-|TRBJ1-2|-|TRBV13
TGTGCCAGCAGCCCGAACAGGGCATTATATGGCTACACCTTC
CASSPNRALYGYTF
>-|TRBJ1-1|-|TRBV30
TGTGCCTGGAGTGTAGGTCCGGGCTACACTGAAGCTTTCTTT
CAWSVGPGYTEAFF
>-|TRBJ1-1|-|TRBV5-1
TGCGCCAGCAGCCCCCGACAGAAGAACACTGAAGCTTTCTTT
CASSPRQKNTEAFF
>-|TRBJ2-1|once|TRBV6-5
TGTGCCAGCAGTTACTCGACGTCTTTGGCGGGCGTGGGCGATGAGCAGTTCTTC
CASSYSTSLAGVGDEQFF
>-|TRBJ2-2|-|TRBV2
TGTGCCGCCGGTGGCAGGGCGAACACCGGGGAGCTGTTTTTT
CAAGGRANTGELFF
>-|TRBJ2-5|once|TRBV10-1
TGCGCCAGCAGTGCAAAAGGACGTCAAGAGACCCAGTACTTC
CASSAKGRQETQYF